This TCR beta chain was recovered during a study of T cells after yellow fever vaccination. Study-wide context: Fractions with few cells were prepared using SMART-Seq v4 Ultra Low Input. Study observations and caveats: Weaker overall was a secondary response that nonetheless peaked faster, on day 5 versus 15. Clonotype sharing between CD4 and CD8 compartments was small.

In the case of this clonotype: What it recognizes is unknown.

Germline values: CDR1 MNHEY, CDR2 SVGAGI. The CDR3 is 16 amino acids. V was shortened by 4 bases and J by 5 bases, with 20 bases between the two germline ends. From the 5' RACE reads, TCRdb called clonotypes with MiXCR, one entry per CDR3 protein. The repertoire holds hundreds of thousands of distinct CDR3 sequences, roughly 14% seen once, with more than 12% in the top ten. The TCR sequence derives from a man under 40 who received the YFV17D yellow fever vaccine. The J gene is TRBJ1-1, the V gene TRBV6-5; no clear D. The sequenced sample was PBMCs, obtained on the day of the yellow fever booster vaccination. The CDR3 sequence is CASSSGRWAFRTEAFF. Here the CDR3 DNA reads TGTGCCAGCAGTTCAGGACGTTGGGCGTTCCGGACTGAAGCTTTCTTT.